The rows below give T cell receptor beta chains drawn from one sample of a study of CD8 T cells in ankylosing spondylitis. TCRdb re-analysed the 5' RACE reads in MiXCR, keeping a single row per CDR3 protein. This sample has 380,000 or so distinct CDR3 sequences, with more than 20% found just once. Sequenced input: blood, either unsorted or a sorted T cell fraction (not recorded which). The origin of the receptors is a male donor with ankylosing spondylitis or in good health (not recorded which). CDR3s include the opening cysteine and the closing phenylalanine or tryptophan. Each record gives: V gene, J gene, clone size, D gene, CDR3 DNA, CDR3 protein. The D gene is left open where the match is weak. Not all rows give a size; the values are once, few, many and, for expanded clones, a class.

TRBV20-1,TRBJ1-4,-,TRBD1,TGCAGTGCTCGTGACAGGGGTGAGGGGGAAAAACTGTTTTTT,CSARDRGEGEKLFF
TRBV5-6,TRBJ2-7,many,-,TGTGCCAGCAGCCACTCCTACGAGCAGTACTTC,CASSHSYEQYF
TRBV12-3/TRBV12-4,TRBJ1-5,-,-,TGTGCCAGCAGCTTCACGAATCAGCCCCAGCATTTT,CASSFTNQPQHF
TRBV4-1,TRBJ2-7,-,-,TGCGCCAGCAGCCAAGAGGGTGAATACGAGCAGTACTTC,CASSQEGEYEQYF
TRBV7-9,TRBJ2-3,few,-,TGTGCCAGCAGCTTAGTTCCAGGAAGGGCAGATACGCAGTATTTT,CASSLVPGRADTQYF
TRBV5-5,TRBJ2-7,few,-,TGTGCCAGCAGCTTAGGAGGGGTAGGTCACGAGCAGTACTTC,CASSLGGVGHEQYF
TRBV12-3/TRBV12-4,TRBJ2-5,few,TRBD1,TGTGCCAGCAGTTTAGGGGGACAGGGCATAGAGACCCAGTACTTC,CASSLGGQGIETQYF
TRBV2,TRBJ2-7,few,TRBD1,TGTGCCAGCAATAAGGGGGCAGGGGGCATACCCCACGAGCAGTACTTC,CASNKGAGGIPHEQYF
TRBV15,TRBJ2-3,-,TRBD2,TGTGCCACCAGCAGAGGCCTAAGCGGGGGGGTGACAGATACGCAGTATTTT,CATSRGLSGGVTDTQYF
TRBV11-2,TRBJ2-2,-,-,TGTGCCAGCCGGCCAAACGACGGGGCCGGGGAGCTGTTTTTT,CASRPNDGAGELFF
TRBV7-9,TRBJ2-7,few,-,TGTGCCAGCAGCTTAGTCGACGACTTCTCCTACGAGCAGTACTTC,CASSLVDDFSYEQYF
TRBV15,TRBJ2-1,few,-,TGTGCCACCAGCAGAGAACGGTACAATGAGCAGTTCTTC,CATSRERYNEQFF
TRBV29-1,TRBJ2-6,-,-,TGCAGCGCAATCTCTGGGGCCAACGTCCTGACTTTC,CSAISGANVLTF
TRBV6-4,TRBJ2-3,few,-,TGTGCCAGCAGTGACTCTGGAGCCTTTAGCACAGATACGCAGTATTTT,CASSDSGAFSTDTQYF
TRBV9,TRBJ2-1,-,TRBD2,TGTGCCAGCAGCGTAGAGGCGGGGGGTTTCAATGAGCAGTTCTTC,CASSVEAGGFNEQFF
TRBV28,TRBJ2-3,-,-,TGTGCCAGCAGTCCGCCAACTATGAGGGGGGGTACCACAGATACGCAGTATTTT,CASSPPTMRGGTTDTQYF
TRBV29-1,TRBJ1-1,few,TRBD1,TGCAGCGGGCACACCGGGACAGGGGGAATGAACACTGAAGCTTTCTTT,CSGHTGTGGMNTEAFF
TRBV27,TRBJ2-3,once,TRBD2,TGTGCCAGCAGTTTGGGGACTAGCGGGGGGACTAGCACAGATACGCAGTATTTT,CASSLGTSGGTSTDTQYF
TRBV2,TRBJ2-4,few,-,TGTGCCAGCAGTGATTCGCTAGCCAAAAACATTCAGTACTTC,CASSDSLAKNIQYF
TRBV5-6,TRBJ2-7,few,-,TGTGCCAGCAGCTTTGATCAGGGGCTCGGGCAGTACTTC,CASSFDQGLGQYF
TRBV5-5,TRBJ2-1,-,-,TGTGCCAGCAGCCGAGACATAAGCTCCTACAATGAGCAGTTCTTC,CASSRDISSYNEQFF
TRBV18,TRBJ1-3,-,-,TGTGCCAGCTCACCACAGTCGGGCCGCCCGGGACTGTCGTCTGGAAACACCATATATTTT,CASSPQSGRPGLSSGNTIYF